This T cell receptor (beta chain) appears in the sequencing data of a study of prognosis after radiotherapy for stage I lung cancer. Germline V gene sequence: CDR1 MNHEY, CDR2 SVGEGT. This CDR3 comprises 12 residues. General observations from the study: In patients with versus without metastases, TRBV and TRBJ gene usage reportedly differed. Lower post-radiation Shannon entropy was seen in patients who went on to develop distant metastases.

Starting from genomic DNA, TCR beta CDR3 was amplified through two-round multiplex PCR. Primers specific to each TRBV and TRBJ gene drove first-round PCR. As the PCR entered its second round, universal primers were used. TCRdb called the multiplex PCR reads again in MiXCR, with one record for every CDR3 protein. In the table there are roughly 32,000 distinct CDR3 sequences, around two fifths of which are singletons. As to this clonotype: The antigen is not known. A read error may account for a junction end that differs from germline.

This TCR was sampled from a donor at least 50 years old with non-small cell lung cancer. Specimen: PBMCs, collected before or after stereotactic body radiation therapy (not recorded which). The V and J genes are TRBV6-2 or TRBV6-3 and TRBJ1-1, with a tentative D call TRBD1 (5 bases). The CDR3 DNA sequence: TGTGCAAATACAGGTGGTTTGGCTGAAGCTTCCTTT. It encodes CANTGGLAEASF.